This T cell receptor beta chain originates from a study of read filtering for tumor transcriptome and immune sequencing. Looking at the study overall: Patients were some 16 male and some 13 female, mean age about 65 years, range about 47 to 85. Transcriptome libraries were built from DNase-treated RNA. By R-ISS, stages I, II and III held about 8, 17 and 7 patients.

Bone marrow was sampled from every patient at the time of active disease. The library was built from 400 to 500 ng RNA with molecular barcoded adaptors for alpha/delta and beta/gamma chains. TCRdb re-called the reads through MiXCR, storing one row per CDR3 protein. Of 62,000 or so distinct CDR3 sequences in the sample, around 14% are singletons; the top ten hold under 55%. Comments on this clonotype: A much larger clone differs from this one at a single base, so this may be a read error.

This receptor was obtained from a donor older than 35 with multiple myeloma. The sample taken for sequencing was a population of CD138-negative cells sorted from bone marrow.

The CDR3 DNA sequence: TGTGCCGGCAGCTTGGGCAGACAGGGTGAGGGTGAAGCTTTCTTT. It is translated as CAGSLGRQGEGEAFF. This chain links TRBV5-5 with TRBJ1-1, with 7 bases lining up with TRBD1. The CDR3 length is 15 residues. Germline loops: CDR1 SGHKS, CDR2 YYEKEE (reference sequence).